This TCR beta chain was sequenced for a study of blood T cell repertoires in COVID-19. Study in general: T cells, B-cell-depleted T cells, or PBMCs provided the cDNA or gDNA that served as material.

Sequenced by immunoSEQ multiplex PCR; TCRdb stores in-frame clones only, minus some. Here the sample spans around 310,000 clones, under 90% being singletons. Trimming took off 0 bases at V and 6 bases at J, with 12 bases between the two ends. The CDR3 has 15 residues. The germline V gene encodes CDR1 LNHNV and CDR2 YYDKDF (reference sequence). This chain links TRBV15 with TRBJ2-1; TRBD2 is a possible D gene (6 bases). The sequence was obtained from a woman in her twenties or thirties who had recovered from COVID-19. Input material: PBMCs or T cells enriched from blood (not recorded which). CDR3 DNA sequence: TGTGCCACCAGCAGAGATCGGGGGTTTACCAATGAGCAGTTCTTC. This codes for CATSRDRGFTNEQFF.